These T cell receptor beta chains were read from a single sample in a study of T-cell reconstitution after alpha-beta-depleted transplantation in children. A single record per CDR3 protein comes from TCRdb applying MiXCR to the PCR reads. In the table there are some 520,000 distinct CDR3 sequences, around a third of which are singletons. The sequenced sample was PBMCs from the stem cell graft donor, obtained from the stem cell graft. Source of these receptors: a human donor who donated a stem cell graft to a child with aplastic anemia. The CDR3 runs from the conserved cysteine through the conserved F or W. Fields, in order: CDR3 length, V gene, CDR3 protein.

len: 16
v_gene: TRBV3-1
CDR3aa: CASSPGLAGVDNEQFF

len: 16
v_gene: TRBV7-6
CDR3aa: CASSSTGTGVTNEQFF

len: 13
v_gene: TRBV7-2
CDR3aa: CASSLISSRTLHF

len: 15
v_gene: TRBV5-6
CDR3aa: CASSLVDSPYQPQHF

len: 11
v_gene: TRBV7-2
CDR3aa: CVAGRGSLQYF

len: 12
v_gene: TRBV12-3/TRBV12-4
CDR3aa: CASSPGQVGYTF

len: 17
v_gene: TRBV7-2
CDR3aa: CASSLRPQGENTGELFF

len: 14
v_gene: TRBV12-3/TRBV12-4
CDR3aa: CASSSSDRLHEQYF

len: 14
v_gene: TRBV28
CDR3aa: CASSGRGRGEKLFF

len: 14
v_gene: TRBV20-1
CDR3aa: CSARRDSSNQPQHF

len: 18
v_gene: TRBV5-1
CDR3aa: CASRGTSFAAQIYNEQFF

len: 18
v_gene: TRBV11-2
CDR3aa: CASSSMGLAGGGINEQFF

len: 14
v_gene: TRBV29-1
CDR3aa: CSVFSGTNTGELFF

len: 17
v_gene: TRBV19
CDR3aa: CASSPRRGQGYNEKLFF

len: 15
v_gene: TRBV7-9
CDR3aa: CASSPGRTDNEKLFF

len: 17
v_gene: TRBV7-3
CDR3aa: CASSLSLVQGVTGEQYF

len: 12
v_gene: TRBV29-1
CDR3aa: CSLERSNYGYTF

len: 16
v_gene: TRBV20-1
CDR3aa: CSASERLAGAENEQFF

len: 17
v_gene: TRBV7-2
CDR3aa: CASPPGLATRYTGELFF